This T cell receptor (beta chain) was documented in a study of neurological immune-mediated disorders. Germline loops: CDR1 LNHNV, CDR2 YYDKDF (reference sequence). The CDR3 consists of 15 residues. TCRdb called the 5' RACE reads again in MiXCR, with one record for every CDR3 protein. The data show approximately 90,000 distinct CDR3 sequences, 3.5% seen once. About this clonotype: At one end the junction does not follow the germline gene, possibly because of a read error.

The chain uses TRBV15 and TRBJ1-4, with 10 bases identical to TRBD1. The sample consisted of PBMCs. The sequence was collected from a woman younger than 35 with multiple sclerosis. The CDR3 region has the DNA TGTGCCGCCAGCAGACGGACAGGGGGACGGGAAAAACTGTTTTTT. It specifies CAASRRTGGREKLFF.